This T cell receptor (beta chain) was captured in a study of T cell repertoires in cytomegalovirus infection. Study observations and caveats: Cumulative frequency (of public TCR beta family members) identified carriers of CMV plus the relevant HLA. HLA-C-restricted, CMV-specific TCR beta clonotypes were dominant ex vivo.

Germline CDR1 and CDR2: MNHEY and SVGEGT. The CDR3 runs to 14 residues. The germline V and J ends were trimmed by 2 bases and 0 bases, with 7 bases remaining between them. TCRdb used MiXCR to reprocess the reads, holding one entry per CDR3 protein. The top ten hold approximately 13% of the sample, which has approximately 500,000 distinct CDR3 sequences, more than 25% seen once. About this clonotype: Its cognate antigen is unknown.

Sequences were obtained from PBMCs. The receptor was derived from a human donor in good health (CMV status not recorded). Some clones in this sample may be carry-over from other donors' samples. This chain joins TRBV6-2 or TRBV6-3 and TRBJ1-2; tentatively, D is TRBD1 (6 bases). CDR3 nucleotide sequence: TGTGCCAGCAGTTACGGGACAACTAACTATGGCTACACCTTC. The encoded protein is CASSYGTTNYGYTF.